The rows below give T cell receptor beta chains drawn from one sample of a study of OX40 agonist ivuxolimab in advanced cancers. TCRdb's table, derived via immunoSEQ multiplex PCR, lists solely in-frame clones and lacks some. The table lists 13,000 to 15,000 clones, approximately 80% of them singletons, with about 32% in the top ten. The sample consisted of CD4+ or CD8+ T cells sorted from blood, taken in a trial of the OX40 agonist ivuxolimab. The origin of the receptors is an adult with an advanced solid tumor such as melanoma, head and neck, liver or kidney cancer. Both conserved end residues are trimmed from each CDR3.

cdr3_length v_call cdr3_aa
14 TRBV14 ASSPAGGRGTGELF
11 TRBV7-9 ASKNSGTDTQY
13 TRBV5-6 ASRGGEEGRAEAF
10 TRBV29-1 SGADNNNEQF
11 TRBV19 ASSIHNSYEQY
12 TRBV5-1 ASSLGWGNTEAF
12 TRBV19 ASGRGYSNQPQH
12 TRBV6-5 ASSTPSTQETQY
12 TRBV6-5 AISELARNYGYT
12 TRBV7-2 ASRGPGGSQPQH
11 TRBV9 ASSVGKGYGYT
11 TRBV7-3 ASSYTLGPEQF
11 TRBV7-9 ASSLQGKAPLH
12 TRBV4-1 ASSQEGRAYEQY
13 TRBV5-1 ASSLEFQGTYEQY
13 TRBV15 ATSRDRAGNQPQH
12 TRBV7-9 ASSPGTGDEKLF
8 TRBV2 ASSITEAF
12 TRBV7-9 ASSLMGSNQPQH
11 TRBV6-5 ASSYGGPGELF
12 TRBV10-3 ASSLSGTGGEQY
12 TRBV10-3 AISNTEGTDTQY
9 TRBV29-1 RCEFYTEAF
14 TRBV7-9 ASFIPGQDANTEAF
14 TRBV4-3 ASSQDDAGSGNTIY
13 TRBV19 ASSIVKEGVQPQH
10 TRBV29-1 SVGGSYQPQH
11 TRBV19 ASSISGPYEQY
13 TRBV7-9 ASSSPKQAPYEQY
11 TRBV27 ASSRAYQETQY
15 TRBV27 ASSLSSRLAMNTEAF
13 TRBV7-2 ASSFRAGRAQEQY
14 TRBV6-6 ASSYSFEAYNQPQH
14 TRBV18 ASSLTGADGTGELF
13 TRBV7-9 ASTGGGTLNTEAF
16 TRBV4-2 ASSPLPAGARSTDTQY
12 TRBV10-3 AISESTERYGYT
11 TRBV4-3 ASSYINTGELF
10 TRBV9 ASSVDKGMQY
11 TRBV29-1 SVGQGGFEKLF
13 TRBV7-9 ASSPATPGAYEQY
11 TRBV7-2 ASSLGGGHGYT
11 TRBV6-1 ASGTGTNEKLF
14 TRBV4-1 ASSQRQELAKNIQY
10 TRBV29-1 SGGGQAPEAF
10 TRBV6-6 ASRPQSYEQY
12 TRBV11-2 ASSSSLGTDTQY
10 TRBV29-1 SVVRGYNEQF
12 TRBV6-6 ASSSSGPYNEQF
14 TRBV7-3 ASSSGTGISSNEQF